The T cell receptor beta chain described here comes from a study of OX40 agonist ivuxolimab in advanced cancers. Study-wide background: Patients in dose escalation had liver, melanoma, kidney or head and neck cancers.

Germline CDR1 LGHNA, CDR2 YNFKEQ. The CDR3 has 15 residues. V lost 1 base and J lost 1, with 10 bases in between. Clones were read by immunoSEQ multiplex PCR, and TCRdb kept only the in-frame ones, dropping some. The table records about 110,000 clones, under 95% of them present only once. The gene calls are TRBV4-2 and TRBJ1-1; tentative D call: TRBD1 (5 bases). The TCR sequence derives from an adult with an advanced solid tumor such as melanoma, head and neck, liver or kidney cancer. Sequenced material: CD4+ or CD8+ T cells sorted from blood, taken in a trial of the OX40 agonist ivuxolimab. The CDR3 loop reads CASSQVGGGNTEAFF. In DNA, the CDR3 is TGTGCCAGCAGCCAAGTAGGCGGGGGGAACACTGAAGCTTTCTTT.